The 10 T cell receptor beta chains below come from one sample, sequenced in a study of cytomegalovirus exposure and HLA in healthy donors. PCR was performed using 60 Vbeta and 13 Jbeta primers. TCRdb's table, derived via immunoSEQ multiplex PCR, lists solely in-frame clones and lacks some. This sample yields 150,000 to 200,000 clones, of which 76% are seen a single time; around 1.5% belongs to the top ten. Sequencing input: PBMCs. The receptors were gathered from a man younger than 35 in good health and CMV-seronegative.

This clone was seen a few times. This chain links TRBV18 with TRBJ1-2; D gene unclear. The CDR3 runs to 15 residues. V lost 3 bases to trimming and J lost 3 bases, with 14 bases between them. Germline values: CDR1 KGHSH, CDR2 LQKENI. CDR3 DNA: TGTGCCAGCTCACCGGAGGGTTACACGGACTATGGCTACACCTTC. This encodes CASSPEGYTDYGYTF.

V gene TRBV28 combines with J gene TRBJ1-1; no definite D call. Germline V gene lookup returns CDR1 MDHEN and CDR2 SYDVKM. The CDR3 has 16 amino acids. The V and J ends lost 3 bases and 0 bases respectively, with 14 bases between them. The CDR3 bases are TGTGCCAGCAGTTTTCCCGAGGAGATTTTGAACACTGAAGCTTTCTTT. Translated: CASSFPEEILNTEAFF.

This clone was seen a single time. CDR3 sequence reads: CSVETSGAPYNEQFF. CDR3 coding DNA: TGCAGCGTTGAGACTAGCGGAGCCCCCTACAATGAGCAGTTCTTC. This chain connects TRBV29-1 to TRBJ2-1; TRBD2 matches 9 bases. This CDR3 comprises 15 residues. CDR1 and CDR2 (germline): SQVTM, ANQGSEA. With V trimmed by 3 bases and J by 2 bases, 5 bases remained unmatched.

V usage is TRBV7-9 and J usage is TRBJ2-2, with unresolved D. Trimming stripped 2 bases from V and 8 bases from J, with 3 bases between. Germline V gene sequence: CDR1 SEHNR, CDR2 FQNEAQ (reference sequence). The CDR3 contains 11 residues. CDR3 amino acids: CASSLRGELFF. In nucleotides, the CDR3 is TGTGCCAGCAGCTTACGGGGGGAGCTGTTTTTT.

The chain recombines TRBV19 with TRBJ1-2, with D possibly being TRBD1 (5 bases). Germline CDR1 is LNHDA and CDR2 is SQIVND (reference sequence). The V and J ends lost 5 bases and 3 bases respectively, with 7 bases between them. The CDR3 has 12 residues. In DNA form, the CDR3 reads TGTGCCAGTAGTCCAGGGTACTATGGCTACACCTTC. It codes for CASSPGYYGYTF.

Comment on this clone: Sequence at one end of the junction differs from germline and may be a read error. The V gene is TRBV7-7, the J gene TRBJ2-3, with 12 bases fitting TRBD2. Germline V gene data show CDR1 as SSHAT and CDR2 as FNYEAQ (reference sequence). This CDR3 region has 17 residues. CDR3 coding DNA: TGTGCTAGCAGCTTCGCACCCGCTAGCGGGAGGGCAGATACGCAGTATTTT. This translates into CASSFAPASGRADTQYF.

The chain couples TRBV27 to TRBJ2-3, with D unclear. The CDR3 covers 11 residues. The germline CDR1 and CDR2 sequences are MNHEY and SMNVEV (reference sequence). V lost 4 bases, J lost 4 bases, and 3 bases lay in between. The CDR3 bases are TGTGCCAGCAGTTCTTCAGATACGCAGTATTTT. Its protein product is CASSSSDTQYF.

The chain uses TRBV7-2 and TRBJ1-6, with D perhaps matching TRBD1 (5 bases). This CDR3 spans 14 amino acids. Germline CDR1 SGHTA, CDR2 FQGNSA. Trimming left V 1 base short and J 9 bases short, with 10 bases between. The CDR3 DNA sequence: TGTGCCAGCAGCTTAGTAAGGGGCACTTCACCCCTCCACTTT. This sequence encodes CASSLVRGTSPLHF.

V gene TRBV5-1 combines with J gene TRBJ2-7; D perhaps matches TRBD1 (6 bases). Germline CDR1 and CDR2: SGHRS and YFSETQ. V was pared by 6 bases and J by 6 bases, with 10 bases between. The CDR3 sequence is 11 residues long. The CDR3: CASNTGREQYF. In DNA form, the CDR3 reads TGCGCCAGCAATACAGGGCGCGAGCAGTACTTC. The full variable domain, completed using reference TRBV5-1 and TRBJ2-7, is KAGVTQTPRYLIKTRGQQVTLSCSPISGHRSVSWYQQTPGQGLQFLFEYFSETQRNKGNFPGRFSGRQFSNSRSEMNVSTLELGDSALYLCASNTGREQYFGPGTRLTVT.

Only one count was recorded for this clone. The CDR3 protein is CASSFDTSSGNTIYF. The CDR3 DNA is TGTGCCAGCAGCTTTGACACAAGCTCTGGAAACACCATATATTTT. The rearrangement joins TRBV7-2 to TRBJ1-3; D unclear. The germline V gene has CDR1 SGHTA and CDR2 FQGNSA. CDR3 length equals 15 residues. V was trimmed by 3 bases and J by 0 bases, leaving 9 bases between them.